A selection of T cell receptor beta chains follows, all from one sample in a study of blood T cell repertoires in COVID-19. Sequencing was performed with immunoSEQ multiplex PCR; in TCRdb, only in-frame clones are kept and a portion is missing. In the table there are approximately 350,000 clones, around nine tenths of which are singletons. The sequencing input was peripheral blood. The receptors originated from a woman between 65 and 79 years old with COVID-19, enrolled during active disease. CDR3s include the opening cysteine and the closing phenylalanine or tryptophan. D genes are given only for firm matches. A row's size may be missing; if present it is once, few, many or a size class.

length: 14; V: TRBV25-1; size: NA; J: TRBJ1-2; D: NA; CDR3: CASSELRGNYGYTF; DNA: TGTGCCAGCAGTGAACTCAGGGGTAACTATGGCTACACCTTC
length: 13; V: TRBV11-2; size: NA; J: TRBJ1-1; D: NA; CDR3: CASSSGLNTEAFF; DNA: TGTGCCAGCAGTAGCGGTTTGAACACTGAAGCTTTCTTT
length: 15; V: TRBV7-9; size: NA; J: TRBJ2-1; D: NA; CDR3: CASSPISGQYNEQFF; DNA: TGTGCCAGCAGCCCAATTTCAGGACAGTACAATGAGCAGTTCTTC
length: 16; V: TRBV6-5; size: NA; J: TRBJ1-3; D: NA; CDR3: CASSYSSRGIGNTIYF; DNA: TGTGCCAGCAGTTACTCGTCCAGGGGTATTGGAAACACCATATATTTT
length: 16; V: TRBV3-1/TRBV3-2; size: NA; J: TRBJ2-2; D: TRBD2; CDR3: CASSQDMTSGAGELFF; DNA: TGTGCCAGCAGCCAAGATATGACTAGCGGGGCTGGGGAGCTGTTTTTT
length: 15; V: TRBV29-1; size: once; J: TRBJ1-1; D: NA; CDR3: CSVFGPRGGYTEAFF; DNA: TGCAGCGTTTTTGGTCCCCGGGGTGGGTACACTGAAGCTTTCTTT
length: 15; V: TRBV29-1; size: NA; J: TRBJ2-2; D: TRBD1; CDR3: CSVVGDRTNTGELFF; DNA: TGCAGCGTTGTGGGGGACAGAACTAACACCGGGGAGCTGTTTTTT
length: 15; V: TRBV7-3; size: NA; J: TRBJ2-7; D: TRBD1; CDR3: CASSSSGTGGYEQYF; DNA: TGTGCCAGCAGCTCCTCCGGGACAGGGGGCTACGAGCAGTACTTC
length: 15; V: TRBV6-2/TRBV6-3; size: once; J: TRBJ2-5; D: TRBD2; CDR3: CASSYSSSGEETQYF; DNA: TGTGCCAGCAGTTACTCTTCTAGCGGGGAAGAGACCCAGTACTTC
length: 15; V: TRBV6-5; size: few; J: TRBJ1-2; D: TRBD1; CDR3: CASSRTGSANYGYTF; DNA: TGTGCCAGCAGTAGGACAGGGTCCGCTAACTATGGCTACACCTTC
length: 14; V: TRBV19; size: NA; J: TRBJ1-2; D: NA; CDR3: CASNPGGGGGGYTF; DNA: TGTGCCAGTAACCCGGGAGGAGGGGGAGGTGGCTACACCTTC
length: 15; V: TRBV9; size: NA; J: TRBJ2-2; D: NA; CDR3: CASSATGPNTGELFF; DNA: TGTGCCAGCAGCGCGACAGGTCCGAACACCGGGGAGCTGTTTTTT
length: 10; V: TRBV29-1; size: NA; J: TRBJ1-3; D: NA; CDR3: CSVWGDTIYF; DNA: TGCAGCGTTTGGGGGGACACCATATATTTT
length: 14; V: TRBV11-3; size: NA; J: TRBJ1-1; D: TRBD1; CDR3: CASSLDPRGSRAFF; DNA: TGTGCCAGCAGCTTAGATCCCAGGGGGTCACGAGCTTTCTTT
length: 15; V: TRBV5-8; size: NA; J: TRBJ1-5; D: NA; CDR3: CASSQRTVGDQPQHF; DNA: TGTGCCAGCAGCCAAAGGACAGTAGGTGATCAGCCCCAGCATTTT
length: 16; V: TRBV20-1; size: NA; J: TRBJ2-1; D: TRBD2; CDR3: CSASLAGGSSYNEQFF; DNA: TGCAGTGCTAGTCTAGCGGGGGGGAGCTCCTACAATGAGCAGTTCTTC
length: 15; V: TRBV10-1; size: NA; J: TRBJ1-4; D: NA; CDR3: CASSDGRGQGEKLFF; DNA: TGCGCCAGCAGTGATGGCAGGGGCCAGGGAGAAAAACTGTTTTTT
length: 17; V: TRBV24-1; size: few; J: TRBJ1-6; D: NA; CDR3: CATSDLLDLRENSPLHF; DNA: TGTGCCACCAGTGATTTGCTAGACCTCCGAGAGAATTCACCCCTCCACTTT
length: 15; V: TRBV29-1; size: NA; J: TRBJ2-3; D: TRBD1; CDR3: CSGRGGTASTDTQYF; DNA: TGCAGCGGACGGGGTGGGACAGCTAGCACAGATACGCAGTATTTT
length: 17; V: TRBV4-1; size: NA; J: TRBJ1-5; D: TRBD1; CDR3: CASSQGDREEGNQPQHF; DNA: TGCGCCAGCAGCCAAGGAGACAGGGAGGAGGGCAATCAGCCCCAGCATTTT
length: 13; V: TRBV7-3; size: few; J: TRBJ1-6; D: NA; CDR3: CASGTTGSSPLHF; DNA: TGTGCCAGCGGTACTACAGGGAGTTCACCCCTCCACTTT
length: 14; V: TRBV4-1; size: NA; J: TRBJ2-7; D: TRBD1; CDR3: CASSLDRFTYEQYF; DNA: TGCGCCAGCAGCCTGGACAGGTTCACCTACGAGCAGTACTTC
length: 10; V: TRBV2; size: few; J: TRBJ2-7; D: NA; CDR3: CASGSGQQYF; DNA: TGTGCCAGCGGCTCAGGCCAGCAGTACTTC
length: 15; V: TRBV28; size: NA; J: TRBJ2-7; D: TRBD1; CDR3: CASTLGQGFLYEQYF; DNA: TGTGCCAGCACCTTAGGACAGGGTTTCCTCTACGAGCAGTACTTC
length: 13; V: TRBV12-3/TRBV12-4; size: NA; J: TRBJ1-2; D: NA; CDR3: CASSSVLNYGYTF; DNA: TGTGCCAGCAGCTCAGTCCTTAACTATGGCTACACCTTC
length: 20; V: TRBV27; size: NA; J: TRBJ1-6; D: TRBD1; CDR3: CASSLFAQGTGRSYNSPLHF; DNA: TGTGCCAGCAGTTTATTTGCCCAGGGGACAGGGCGATCCTATAATTCACCCCTCCACTTT
length: 15; V: TRBV4-1; size: NA; J: TRBJ2-7; D: TRBD1; CDR3: CASSPMGQGSYEQYF; DNA: TGCGCCAGCAGCCCGATGGGACAGGGCTCCTACGAGCAGTACTTC
length: 14; V: TRBV24-1; size: NA; J: TRBJ1-3; D: NA; CDR3: CATSDTRAGNTIYF; DNA: TGTGCCACCAGCGATACGAGGGCTGGAAACACCATATATTTT
length: 14; V: TRBV6-6; size: NA; J: TRBJ1-2; D: NA; CDR3: CASRGGGGNYGYTF; DNA: TGTGCCAGCAGAGGGGGAGGGGGTAACTATGGCTACACCTTC
length: 12; V: TRBV4-1; size: NA; J: TRBJ1-1; D: NA; CDR3: CASSLRNTEAFF; DNA: TGCGCCAGCAGCCTCCGGAACACTGAAGCTTTCTTT
length: 15; V: TRBV5-4; size: NA; J: TRBJ1-6; D: TRBD1; CDR3: CASSLDRGWDSPLHF; DNA: TGTGCCAGCAGCTTGGACAGGGGTTGGGATTCACCCCTCCACTTT
length: 12; V: TRBV3-1/TRBV3-2; size: NA; J: TRBJ2-2; D: NA; CDR3: CASSQGDRSLFF; DNA: TGTGCCAGCAGCCAAGGAGACAGGTCGCTGTTTTTT
length: 15; V: TRBV4-3; size: NA; J: TRBJ2-5; D: NA; CDR3: CASSQVEQGRETQYF; DNA: TGCGCCAGCAGCCAAGTTGAACAGGGCCGGGAGACCCAGTACTTC
length: 13; V: TRBV5-6; size: NA; J: TRBJ1-1; D: NA; CDR3: CASSLVVDTEAFF; DNA: TGTGCCAGCAGCTTGGTGGTTGACACAGAAGCTTTCTTT
length: 18; V: TRBV27; size: NA; J: TRBJ1-6; D: TRBD1; CDR3: CASSLMGQGSSYNSPLHF; DNA: TGTGCCAGCAGTTTAATGGGACAGGGGAGCTCCTATAATTCACCCCTCCACTTT
length: 16; V: TRBV7-2; size: NA; J: TRBJ2-7; D: TRBD2; CDR3: CASSLLGAGAAYEQYF; DNA: TGTGCCAGCAGCCTCCTAGGAGCGGGGGCCGCCTACGAGCAGTACTTC
length: 15; V: TRBV7-2; size: NA; J: TRBJ2-7; D: TRBD2; CDR3: CASSLTSGSSYEQYF; DNA: TGTGCCAGCAGCTTAACTAGCGGGAGCTCCTACGAGCAGTACTTC